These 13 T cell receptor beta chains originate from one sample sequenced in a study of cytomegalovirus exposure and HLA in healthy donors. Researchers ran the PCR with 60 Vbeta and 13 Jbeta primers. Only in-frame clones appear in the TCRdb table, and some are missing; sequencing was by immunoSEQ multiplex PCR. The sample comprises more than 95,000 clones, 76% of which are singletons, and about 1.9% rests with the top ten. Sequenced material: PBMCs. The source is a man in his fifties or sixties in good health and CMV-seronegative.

The CDR3 region is CASSRQGQTSYEQYF. The CDR3 coding sequence is TGTGCCAGCAGCAGACAGGGTCAAACCTCCTACGAGCAGTACTTC. J is TRBJ2-7 and V is TRBV21-1; TRBD1, the D gene given by the table, was not confirmed from the DNA. TRBV21-1 is a listed pseudogene. The CDR3 spans 15 residues.

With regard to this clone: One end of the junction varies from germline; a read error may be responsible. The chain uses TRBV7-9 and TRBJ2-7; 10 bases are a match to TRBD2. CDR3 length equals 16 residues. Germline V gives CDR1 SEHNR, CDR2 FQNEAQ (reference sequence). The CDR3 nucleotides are TGTTCCAGCAGCTCCGTTAGCGGGGGGCCTACCTACGAGCAGTACTTC. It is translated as CSSSSVSGGPTYEQYF.

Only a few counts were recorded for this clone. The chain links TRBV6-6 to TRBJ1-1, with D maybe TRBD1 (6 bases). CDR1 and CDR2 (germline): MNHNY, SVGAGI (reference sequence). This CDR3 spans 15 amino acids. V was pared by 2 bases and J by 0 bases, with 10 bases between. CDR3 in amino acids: CASSYRGGLNTEAFF. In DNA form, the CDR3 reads TGTGCCAGCAGTTACCGCGGGGGCTTGAACACTGAAGCTTTCTTT.

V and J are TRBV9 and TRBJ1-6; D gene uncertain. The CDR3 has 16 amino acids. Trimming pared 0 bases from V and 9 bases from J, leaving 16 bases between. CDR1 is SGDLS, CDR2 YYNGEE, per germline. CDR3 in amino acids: CASSVDPKPEGSPLHF. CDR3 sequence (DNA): TGTGCCAGCAGCGTAGACCCGAAACCAGAGGGTTCACCCCTCCACTTT.

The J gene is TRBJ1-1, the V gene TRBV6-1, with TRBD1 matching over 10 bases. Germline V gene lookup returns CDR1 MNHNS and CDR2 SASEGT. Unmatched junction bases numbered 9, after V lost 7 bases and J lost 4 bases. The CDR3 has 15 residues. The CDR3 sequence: CASTSGTGVATEAFF. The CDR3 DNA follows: TGTGCCAGCACTTCCGGGACAGGGGTGGCCACTGAAGCTTTCTTT.

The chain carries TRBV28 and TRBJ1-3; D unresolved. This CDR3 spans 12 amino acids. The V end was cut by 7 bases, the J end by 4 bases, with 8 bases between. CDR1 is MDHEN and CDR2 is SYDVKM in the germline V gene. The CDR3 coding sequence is TGTGCCAGCACGTCTCCCGGAAACACCATATATTTT. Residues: CASTSPGNTIYF.

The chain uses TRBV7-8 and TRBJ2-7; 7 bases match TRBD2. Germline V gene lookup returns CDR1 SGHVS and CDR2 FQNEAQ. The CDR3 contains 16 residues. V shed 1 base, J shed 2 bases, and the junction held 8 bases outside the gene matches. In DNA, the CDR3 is TGTGCCAGCAGCTTAGGGTTGCGGGGGAGCACCTACGAGCAGTACGTC. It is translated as CASSLGLRGSTYEQYV.

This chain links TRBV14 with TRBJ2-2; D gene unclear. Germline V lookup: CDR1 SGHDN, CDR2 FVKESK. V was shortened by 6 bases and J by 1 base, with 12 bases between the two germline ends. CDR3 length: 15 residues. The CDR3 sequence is CASSRRLENTGELFF. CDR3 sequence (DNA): TGTGCCAGCAGTCGTAGACTGGAGAACACCGGGGAGCTGTTTTTT.

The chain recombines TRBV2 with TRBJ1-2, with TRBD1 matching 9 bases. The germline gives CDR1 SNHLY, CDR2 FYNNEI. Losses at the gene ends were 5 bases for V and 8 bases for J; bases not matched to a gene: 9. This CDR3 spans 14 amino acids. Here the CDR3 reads CASSLGQGKEGYTF. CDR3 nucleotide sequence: TGTGCCAGCAGTCTGGGACAGGGAAAGGAGGGCTACACCTTC. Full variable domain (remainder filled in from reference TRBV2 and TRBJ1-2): EPEVTQTPSHQVTQMGQEVILRCVPISNHLYFYWYRQILGQKVEFLVSFYNNEISEKSEIFDDQFSVERPDGSNFTLKIRSTKLEDSAMYFCASSLGQGKEGYTFGSGTRLTVV.

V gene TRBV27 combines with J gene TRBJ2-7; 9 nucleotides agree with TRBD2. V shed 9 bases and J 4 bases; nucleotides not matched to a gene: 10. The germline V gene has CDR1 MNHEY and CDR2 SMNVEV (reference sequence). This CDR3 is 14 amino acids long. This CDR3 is CASQPYSGGYEQYF. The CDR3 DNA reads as TGTGCCAGTCAACCCTATAGCGGGGGTTACGAGCAGTACTTC.

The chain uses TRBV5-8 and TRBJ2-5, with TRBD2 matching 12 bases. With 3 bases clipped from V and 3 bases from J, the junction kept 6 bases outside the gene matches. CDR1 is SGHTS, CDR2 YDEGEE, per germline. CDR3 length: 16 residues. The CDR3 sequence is CASSSVRTSGKETQYF. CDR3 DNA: TGTGCCAGCAGCTCTGTTAGGACTAGCGGGAAAGAGACCCAGTACTTC.

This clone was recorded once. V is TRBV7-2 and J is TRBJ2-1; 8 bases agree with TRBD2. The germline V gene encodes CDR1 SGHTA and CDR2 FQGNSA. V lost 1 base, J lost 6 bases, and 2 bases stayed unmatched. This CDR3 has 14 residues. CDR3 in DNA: TGTGCCAGCAGCTTAGGGACTAGCCCCAATGAGCAGTTCTTC. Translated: CASSLGTSPNEQFF. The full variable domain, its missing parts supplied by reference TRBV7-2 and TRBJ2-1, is GAGVSQSPSNKVTEKGKDVELRCDPISGHTALYWYRQSLGQGLEFLIYFQGNSAPDKSGLPSDRFSAERTGGSVSTLTIQRTQQEDSAVYLCASSLGTSPNEQFFGPGTRLTVL.

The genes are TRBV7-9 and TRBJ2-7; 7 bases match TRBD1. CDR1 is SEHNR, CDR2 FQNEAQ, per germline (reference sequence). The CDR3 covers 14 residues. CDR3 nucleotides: TGTTCCAGCAGCCCACGGACAGGATCCTACGAGCAGTACGTC. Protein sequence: CSSSPRTGSYEQYV.